The clone carrying this T cell receptor beta chain was seen a handful of times. The data stem from a study of T cells after yellow fever vaccination. Notes on the study in general: Though weaker, the secondary response peaked faster, on day 5 versus 15.

TCRdb itself ran the 5' RACE reads through MiXCR, one entry per CDR3 protein. Of approximately 85,000 distinct CDR3 sequences in the sample, about an eighth were seen once. Germline CDR1 and CDR2: SGHTA and FQGNSA. This CDR3 has 14 residues. V was cut by 2 bases and J by 3 bases, with 11 bases left in between. Sample: CD8+ T cells not binding an NS4B(214-222) dextramer, sorted from PBMCs, taken approximately 22 days after the first yellow fever vaccination. The chain recombines TRBV7-2 with TRBJ2-7, with a tentative D call TRBD1 (8 bases). The source is a man between 18 and 35 years old who received the YFV17D yellow fever vaccine. The CDR3 region has the DNA TGTGCCAGCAGCTTAACAGGGGGGGTCTACGAGCAGTACGTC. Amino acid sequence: CASSLTGGVYEQYV.